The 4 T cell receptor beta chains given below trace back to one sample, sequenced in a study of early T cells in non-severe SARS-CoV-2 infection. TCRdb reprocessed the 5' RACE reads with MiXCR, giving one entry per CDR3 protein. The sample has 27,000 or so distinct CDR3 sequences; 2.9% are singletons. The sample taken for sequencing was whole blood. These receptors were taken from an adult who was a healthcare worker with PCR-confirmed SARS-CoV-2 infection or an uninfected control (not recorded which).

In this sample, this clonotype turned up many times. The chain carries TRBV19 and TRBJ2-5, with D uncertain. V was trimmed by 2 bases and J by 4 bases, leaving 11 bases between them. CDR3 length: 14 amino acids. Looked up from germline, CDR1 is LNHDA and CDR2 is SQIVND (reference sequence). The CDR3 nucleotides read TGTGCCAGTAGTATACTACATACCTCAGAGACCCAGTACTTC. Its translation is CASSILHTSETQYF.

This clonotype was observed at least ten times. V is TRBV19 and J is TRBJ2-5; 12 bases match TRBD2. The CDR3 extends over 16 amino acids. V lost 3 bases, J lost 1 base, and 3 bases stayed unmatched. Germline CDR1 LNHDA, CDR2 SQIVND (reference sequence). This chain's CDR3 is CASSMTSGGPQETQYF. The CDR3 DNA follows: TGTGCCAGTAGTATGACTAGCGGGGGACCCCAAGAGACCCAGTACTTC. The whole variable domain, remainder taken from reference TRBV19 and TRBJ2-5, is DGGITQSPKYLFRKEGQNVTLSCEQNLNHDAMYWYRQDPGQGLRLIYYSQIVNDFQKGDIAEGYSVSREKKESFPLTVTSAQKNPTAFYLCASSMTSGGPQETQYFGPGTRLLVL.

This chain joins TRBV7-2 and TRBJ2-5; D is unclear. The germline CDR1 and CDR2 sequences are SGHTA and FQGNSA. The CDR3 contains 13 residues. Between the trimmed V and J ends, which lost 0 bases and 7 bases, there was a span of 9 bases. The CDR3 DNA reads TGTGCCAGCAGCTTAGCGCCGGCTGGGACCCAGTACTTC. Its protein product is CASSLAPAGTQYF.

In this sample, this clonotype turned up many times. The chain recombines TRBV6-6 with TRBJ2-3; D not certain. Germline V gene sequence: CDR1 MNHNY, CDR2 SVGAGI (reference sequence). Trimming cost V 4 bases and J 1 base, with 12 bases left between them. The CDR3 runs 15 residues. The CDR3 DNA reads TGTGCCAGCAGTTGGAAGGCCCGCGGCACAGATACGCAGTATTTT. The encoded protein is CASSWKARGTDTQYF.